The 9 T cell receptor beta chains presented below share a single source sample, sequenced in a study of T-cell memory formation after mild COVID-19. TCRdb called the 5' RACE reads again in MiXCR, with one record for every CDR3 protein. The data contain approximately 570,000 distinct CDR3 sequences, about 20% of them singletons. Sequencing used PBMCs or a T cell subset sorted from them (not recorded which). All receptors derive from an adult woman who had mild COVID-19 (a few samples of this study predate the infection). Cell type and time point are not known.

The V call is TRBV5-1, the J call TRBJ2-7; the match to TRBD1 covers 10 bases. Germline assignment: CDR1 SGHRS and CDR2 YFSETQ. This CDR3 spans 14 amino acids. Germline trimming cut 3 bases from V and 2 bases from J; bases unmatched to any gene: 2. The DNA of the CDR3 is TGCGCCAGCAGCTACGACAGGGGGCCCTACGAGCAGTACTTC. Its translation: CASSYDRGPYEQYF.

This chain uses TRBV29-1 with TRBJ2-3; 15 bases line up with TRBD2. Losses at the gene ends were 3 bases for V and 2 bases for J; bases not matched to a gene: 18. CDR1 and CDR2 from the germline V gene are SQVTM and ANQGSEA. The CDR3 is made up of 21 amino acids. The chain's CDR3 is CSVEPTLTGTSGGTVTDTQYF. CDR3 in DNA: TGCAGCGTTGAGCCTACCTTGACCGGGACTAGCGGGGGGACAGTCACAGATACGCAGTATTTT.

The rearrangement joins TRBV7-9 to TRBJ1-1, with 9 positions matching TRBD1. This CDR3 contains 14 residues. V trimming: 5 bases; J trimming: 3 bases; junction bases outside the gene matches: 4. Germline lookup yields CDR1 SEHNR and CDR2 FQNEAQ (reference sequence). CDR3 region: CASSPTGGDTEAFF. CDR3 coding DNA: TGTGCCAGCAGCCCTACAGGGGGCGACACTGAAGCTTTCTTT.

The rearrangement uses TRBV6-9 and TRBJ2-5; D is possibly TRBD1 or TRBD2 (5 bases each). The CDR3 is made up of 15 amino acids. V was trimmed by 5 bases and J by 1 base, leaving 14 bases between them. Germline assignment: CDR1 MNHGY and CDR2 SVAAGI. The CDR3 loop is CASSTGDAGQETQYF. CDR3 DNA: TGTGCCAGCAGTACCGGGGACGCTGGCCAAGAGACCCAGTACTTC.

V and J are TRBV12-3 or TRBV12-4 and TRBJ1-1; a possible D gene is TRBD1 (5 bases). The CDR3 is 15 amino acids. Between the trimmed V and J ends, which lost 6 bases and 3 bases, there was a span of 17 bases. CDR3 sequence: CASSFSPGGHTEAFF. CDR3 coding DNA: TGTGCCAGCAGCTTTAGCCCGGGGGGTCACACTGAAGCTTTCTTT.

This chain joins TRBV20-1 and TRBJ1-1; no definite D call. CDR3 length: 15 residues. V gave up 5 bases and J gave up 2 bases, with 18 bases separating them. Per germline, CDR1 DFQATT and CDR2 SNEGSKA (reference sequence). The CDR3 nucleotides read TGCAGTGCTGGGGTGGCGGGCTCCGTTAACACTGAAGCTTTCTTT. Translation: CSAGVAGSVNTEAFF.

V gene TRBV9 combines with J gene TRBJ2-1; tentative D call: TRBD2 (6 bases). The CDR3 is made up of 12 amino acids. Trimming shortened V by 3 bases and J by 9 bases, and 10 bases separated the two germline ends. CDR1 and CDR2 (germline): SGDLS, YYNGEE. CDR3 nucleotide sequence: TGTGCCAGCAGCGAGGGAGGACTTGAGCAGTTCTTC. Its protein product is CASSEGGLEQFF. Filled out from reference TRBV9 and TRBJ2-1, the complete variable domain reads DSGVTQTPKHLITATGQRVTLRCSPRSGDLSVYWYQQSLDQGLQFLIQYYNGEERAKGNILERFSAQQFPDLHSELNLSSLELGDSALYFCASSEGGLEQFFGPGTRLTVL.

V is TRBV4-1 and J is TRBJ2-7, with 10 bases identical to TRBD1. J gave up 6 bases and V 0 bases, and 5 bases lay outside the gene matches. The germline V gene encodes CDR1 MGHRA and CDR2 YSYEKL. There are 15 residues in the CDR3. Here the CDR3 DNA reads TGCGCCAGCAGCCAAGATAAGGACAGGGGGTTCGAGCAGTACTTC. It specifies CASSQDKDRGFEQYF.

V and J are TRBV6-2 or TRBV6-3 and TRBJ2-3; 8 nucleotides match TRBD2. The germline gives CDR1 MNHEY, CDR2 SVGEGT. The CDR3 has 16 amino acids. The trim removed 0 bases at V and 6 bases at J, leaving 8 bases unmatched. Here the CDR3 DNA reads TGTGCCAGCAGTTACTCGCCCAGCGGGAGCGTGGATACGCAGTATTTT. This translates into CASSYSPSGSVDTQYF.